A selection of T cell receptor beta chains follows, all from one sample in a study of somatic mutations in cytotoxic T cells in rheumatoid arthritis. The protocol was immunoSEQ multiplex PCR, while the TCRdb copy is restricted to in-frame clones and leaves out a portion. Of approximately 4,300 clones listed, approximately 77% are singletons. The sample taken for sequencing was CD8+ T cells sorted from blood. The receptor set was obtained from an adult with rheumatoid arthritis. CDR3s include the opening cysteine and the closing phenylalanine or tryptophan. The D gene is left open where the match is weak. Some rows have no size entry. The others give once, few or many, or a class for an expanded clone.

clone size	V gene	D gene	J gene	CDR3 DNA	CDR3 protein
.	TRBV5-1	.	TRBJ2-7	TGCGCCAGCAGCTTGGCCGAGGGGATGGGATACGAGCAGTACTTC	CASSLAEGMGYEQYF
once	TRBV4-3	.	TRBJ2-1	TGCGCCAGCAGCCAAGGGTCCGCGGGGGCCTGGAATGAGCAGTTCTTC	CASSQGSAGAWNEQFF
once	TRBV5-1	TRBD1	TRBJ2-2	TGCGCCAGCAGCTTGGTTGGACAGGGCATGAACACCGGGGAGCTGTTTTTT	CASSLVGQGMNTGELFF
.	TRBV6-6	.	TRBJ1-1	TGTGCCAGCAGTTTCGGCCCCCGGCGGCTGAACACTGAAGCTTTCTTT	CASSFGPRRLNTEAFF
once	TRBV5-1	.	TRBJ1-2	TGCGCCAGCAGCTTGGCCGGGGGGGAGGGGTATGGCTACACCTTC	CASSLAGGEGYGYTF
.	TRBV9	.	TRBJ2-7	TGTGCCAGCAGCGTAGGTTCCTTCTACGAGCAGTACTTC	CASSVGSFYEQYF
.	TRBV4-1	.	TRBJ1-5	TGCGCCAGCAGCCAAGGGCCCTATAGCAATCAGCCCCAGCATTTT	CASSQGPYSNQPQHF
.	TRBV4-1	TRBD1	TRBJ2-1	TGCGCCAGCAGCCAAGGGCGGACAGGGGGCTACAATGAGCAGTTCTTC	CASSQGRTGGYNEQFF
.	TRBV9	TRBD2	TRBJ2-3	TGTGCCAGCAGCCCTAGACTAGCGGGGACAAAGAGCACAGATACGCAGTATTTT	CASSPRLAGTKSTDTQYF
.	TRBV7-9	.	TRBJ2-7	TGTGCCAGCAGCCCAAGGACAGACTACGAGCAGTACTTC	CASSPRTDYEQYF
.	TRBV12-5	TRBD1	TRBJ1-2	TGTGCTAGTGGTTTGGTAGGGGCAGGGGGGCACTATGGCTACACCTTC	CASGLVGAGGHYGYTF
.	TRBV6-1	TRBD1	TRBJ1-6	TGTGCCAGCAGTGGGGACACAGGGGGGTTATCACCCCTCCACTTT	CASSGDTGGLSPLHF
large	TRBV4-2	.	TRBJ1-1	TGTGCCAGCAGCCAAGGATCTGGTCATTTGAACACTGAAGCTTTCTTT	CASSQGSGHLNTEAFF
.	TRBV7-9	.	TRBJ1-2	TGTGCCAGCAGCTTAGATAGCAGTTACCTCTATGGCTACACCTTC	CASSLDSSYLYGYTF
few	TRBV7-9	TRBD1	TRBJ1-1	TGTGCCAGCCCGACAGGGGGTTCGTTGAACACTGAAGCTTTCTTT	CASPTGGSLNTEAFF
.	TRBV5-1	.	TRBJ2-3	TGCGCCAGCAGCGGGACACAGGGAGTCACGGATACGCAGTATTTT	CASSGTQGVTDTQYF
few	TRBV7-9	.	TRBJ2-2	TGTGCCAGCAGCTTAGTGGGCAGTCTTACCGGGGAGCTGTTTTTT	CASSLVGSLTGELFF
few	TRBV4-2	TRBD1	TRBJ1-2	TGTGCCAGCAGCCTAAGAGGGACAGGGGGGGATGGCTACACCTTC	CASSLRGTGGDGYTF
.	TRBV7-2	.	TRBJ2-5	TGTGCCAGCAGCATAGCCGGGACTCGGCAGACCCAGTACTTC	CASSIAGTRQTQYF
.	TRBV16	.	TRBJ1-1	TGTGCCAGCAGCACGGCCACTGAAGCTTTCTTT	CASSTATEAFF
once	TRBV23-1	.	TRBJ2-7	TGCGCCAGCAAGGTCAGGGGTTCCTACGAGCAGTACTTC	CASKVRGSYEQYF
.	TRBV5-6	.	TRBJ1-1	TGTGCCAGCAGCCCAGGGTTTGGCATGAACACTGAAGCTTTCTTT	CASSPGFGMNTEAFF
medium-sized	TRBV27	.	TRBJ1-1	TGTGCCAGCAAGGGGGTCGGATCGAACACTGAAGCTTTCTTT	CASKGVGSNTEAFF
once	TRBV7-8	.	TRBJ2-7	TGTGCCAGCAGCCACCGGGACAACTCCCACGAGCAGTACTTC	CASSHRDNSHEQYF
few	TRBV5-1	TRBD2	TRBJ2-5	TGCGCCAGCAGCTTGGAAGCGGGGGGAGAGACCCAGTACTTC	CASSLEAGGETQYF
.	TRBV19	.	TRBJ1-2	TGTGCCAGTAGTCGCCTCGGACAAGGGGACTATGGCTACACCTTC	CASSRLGQGDYGYTF
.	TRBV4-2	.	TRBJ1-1	TGTGCCAGCAGCCAAGGGGGACGGAGCACTGAAGCTTTCTTT	CASSQGGRSTEAFF
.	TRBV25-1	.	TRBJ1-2	TGTGCCAGGAAATTAGGCAGGGACCCTGGCTACACCTTC	CARKLGRDPGYTF
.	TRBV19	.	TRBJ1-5	TGTGCCAGTAGGAGCCATAGCAATCAGCCCCAGCATTTT	CASRSHSNQPQHF
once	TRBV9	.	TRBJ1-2	TGTGCCAGCAGCGATCGGACAGACTTCTATGGCTACACCTTC	CASSDRTDFYGYTF
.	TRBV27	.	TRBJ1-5	TGTGCCACTCCCGGTCAAACCCGGGCCATCAAGCCCCAGCATTTT	CATPGQTRAIKPQHF
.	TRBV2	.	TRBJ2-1	TGTGCCAGCACCCCCGGGGATCCTGTCTTCTACAATGAGCAGTTCTTC	CASTPGDPVFYNEQFF
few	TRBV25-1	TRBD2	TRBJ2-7	TGTGCCAGCAGTGGGGCGGGGGAGGTCCACGAGCAGTACTTC	CASSGAGEVHEQYF
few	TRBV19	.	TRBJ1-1	TGTGCCAGTAGCCTGACCCTGAACACTGAAGCTTTCTTT	CASSLTLNTEAFF
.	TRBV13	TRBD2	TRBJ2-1	TGTGCCAGCAGCTTTCCGGGACTAGCACTTAATGAGCAGTTCTTC	CASSFPGLALNEQFF
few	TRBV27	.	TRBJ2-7	TGTGCCAGCAGTCCCCGGGGCGAGCAGTACTTC	CASSPRGEQYF
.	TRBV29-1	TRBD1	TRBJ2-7	TGCAGCGTTGTATTTGAGGGACAGCCCTACGAGCAGTACTTC	CSVVFEGQPYEQYF
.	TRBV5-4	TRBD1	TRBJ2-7	TGTGCCAGCAGCTCCGGGACAGGGGGATACGAGCAGTACTTC	CASSSGTGGYEQYF
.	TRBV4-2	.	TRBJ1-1	TGTGCCAGCAGCAAAAAGGAACCTTCGAACACTGAAGCTTTCTTT	CASSKKEPSNTEAFF
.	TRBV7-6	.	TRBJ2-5	TGTGCCAGCAGACGAGGGGCCGCGGAGACCCAGTACTTC	CASRRGAAETQYF
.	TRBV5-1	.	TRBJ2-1	TGCGCCAGCAGCCCCACACCGGGGGGCGTGGAGCAGTTCTTC	CASSPTPGGVEQFF
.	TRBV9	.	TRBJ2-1	TGTGCCAGCAGTGGCAGGGTGGGAAATGAGCAGTTCTTC	CASSGRVGNEQFF
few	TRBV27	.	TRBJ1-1	TGTGCCAGCAACAAACAGTGGCAACCGAACACTGAAGCTTTCTTT	CASNKQWQPNTEAFF
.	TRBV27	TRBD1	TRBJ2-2	TGTGCCAGCAGTAGGACAGGGGTCACCGGGGAGCTGTTTTTT	CASSRTGVTGELFF
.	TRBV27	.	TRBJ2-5	TGTGCCAGCAGTAGGGTAAACCAAGAGACCCAGTACTTC	CASSRVNQETQYF